Each of the 26 T cell receptor beta chains below was sequenced from the same sample in a study of cytomegalovirus exposure and HLA in healthy donors. It was with 60 Vbeta and 13 Jbeta primers that the PCR ran. Produced via immunoSEQ multiplex PCR; TCRdb's table is partial and in-frame only. The sample lists tens of thousands of clones; roughly 9.1% were seen once. Specimen: PBMCs. The source is a man aged 55-75 years in good health and CMV-seropositive.

The sample holds a few counts of this clone. The chain is built from TRBV20-1 and TRBJ2-3, with D unclear. V lost 3 bases to trimming and J lost 6 bases, with 4 bases between them. This CDR3 comprises 10 residues. Germline V CDR1 and CDR2: DFQATT, SNEGSKA (reference sequence). CDR3 in DNA: TGCAGTGCTAGGCGGGATACGCAGTATTTT. It yields the protein CSARRDTQYF.

V usage is TRBV4-1 and J usage is TRBJ2-7, with D possibly TRBD2 on 7 matching bases. The CDR3 extends over 15 amino acids. CDR1 and CDR2 from the germline V gene are MGHRA and YSYEKL. With 4 bases removed from V and 6 bases from J, the gap between germline ends came to 19 bases. CDR3 sequence reads: CASSRGALGEGEQYF. For the CDR3, the DNA is TGCGCCAGCAGCCGGGGGGCCCTGGGGGAGGGCGAGCAGTACTTC.

The chain employs TRBV10-3 and TRBJ2-3; either TRBD1 or TRBD2 may supply D (11 bases each). Germline lookup yields CDR1 ENHRY and CDR2 SYGVKD. V was pared by 8 bases and J by 1 base, with 25 bases between. The CDR3 runs to 18 residues. The CDR3 region has the DNA TGTGCCATCGGTATGGGACAGGGGGGACTAGCGGGCACAGATACGCAGTATTTT. Translation: CAIGMGQGGLAGTDTQYF.

The chain is built from TRBV9 and TRBJ1-1; TRBD1 aligns across 11 bases. The CDR3 extends over 15 amino acids. Trimming cost V 3 bases and J 4 bases; bases outside gene matches: 5. Germline V lookup: CDR1 SGDLS, CDR2 YYNGEE. CDR3 DNA: TGTGCCAGCAGCGAGGGGGGGACAGGGGGCACTGAAGCTTTCTTT. This sequence encodes CASSEGGTGGTEAFF.

J is TRBJ2-3 and V is TRBV4-2, with 8 positions matching TRBD2. This CDR3 has 16 amino acids. V dropped 3 bases and J dropped 1; count of bases not matched to a gene: 6. Germline V lookup: CDR1 LGHNA, CDR2 YNFKEQ. DNA of the CDR3: TGTGCCAGCAGCCAGGTAGCGGGAAAGCGCACAGATACGCAGTATTTT. Encoded protein: CASSQVAGKRTDTQYF.

The V and J genes are TRBV19 and TRBJ2-3; 9 nucleotides align to TRBD2. Germline V gene lookup returns CDR1 LNHDA and CDR2 SQIVND (reference sequence). V shed 6 bases, J shed 1 base, and the junction held 8 bases outside the gene matches. CDR3 size: 16 residues. The CDR3 region is CASSPAGGRGTDTQYF. In DNA form, the CDR3 reads TGTGCCAGTAGCCCCGCGGGGGGGCGCGGCACAGATACGCAGTATTTT.

The V and J genes are TRBV19 and TRBJ1-4; 7 nucleotides match TRBD1. The CDR3 is 15 residues long. From germline, CDR1 is LNHDA and CDR2 SQIVND (reference sequence). V was pared by 6 bases and J by 7 bases, with 11 bases of the junction left unmatched. The CDR3 loop reads CASSVPAGGREKLFF. DNA for the CDR3: TGTGCCAGTAGCGTCCCCGCAGGGGGTCGTGAAAAACTGTTTTTT.

This chain connects TRBV30 to TRBJ2-6, with 11 positions matching TRBD1. The CDR3 contains 19 residues. The ends lost 0 bases at V and 0 bases at J; junction bases unmatched: 7. Germline CDR1 GTSNPN, CDR2 SVGIG (reference sequence). DNA for the CDR3: TGTGCCTGGAGTGTGCGGGGACAGGGGGTGTTCTCTGGGGCCAACGTCCTGACTTTC. Amino acids: CAWSVRGQGVFSGANVLTF.

This clone was detected only a few times. The rearrangement uses TRBV18 and TRBJ2-3, with D maybe TRBD2 (5 bases). CDR1 is KGHSH, CDR2 LQKENI, per germline. V gave up 4 bases and J gave up 1 base, with 15 bases separating them. This CDR3 has 16 residues. The DNA of the CDR3 is TGTGCCAGCTCACGAACGGGGATAGCAGGCACAGATACGCAGTATTTT. This gives the protein CASSRTGIAGTDTQYF.

The gene calls are TRBV4-1 and TRBJ1-5; TRBD1 matches 7 bases. Germline V gene sequence: CDR1 MGHRA, CDR2 YSYEKL. With V trimmed by 5 bases and J by 4 bases, 11 bases remained unmatched. The CDR3 covers 16 residues. DNA of the CDR3: TGCGCCAGCAGCTTCCTCGGGACAGCTACGAATCAGCCCCAGCATTTT. The encoded protein is CASSFLGTATNQPQHF.

The V and J genes are TRBV9 and TRBJ2-2; perhaps TRBD2 as D (7 bases). The CDR3 is made up of 17 amino acids. V lost 0 bases, J lost 6 bases, and 18 bases lay in between. Germline V gene sequence: CDR1 SGDLS, CDR2 YYNGEE. CDR3 bases: TGTGCCAGCAGCGTAGGGGTTGGAACGGGGGGCCCCGGGGAGCTGTTTTTT. The encoded protein is CASSVGVGTGGPGELFF.

This chain joins TRBV14 and TRBJ1-2; no firm D call. The CDR3 consists of 13 residues. Germline V gene sequence: CDR1 SGHDN, CDR2 FVKESK. V was trimmed by 0 bases and J by 5 bases, leaving 7 bases between them. CDR3 DNA sequence: TGTGCCAGCAGCCAAGATTTCACTTATGGCTACACCTTC. This translates into CASSQDFTYGYTF.

This clone was detected only a few times. The chain links TRBV7-9 to TRBJ2-2, with 7 bases matching TRBD2. Germline V gene data show CDR1 as SEHNR and CDR2 as FQNEAQ (reference sequence). The CDR3 is 15 residues long. Unmatched junction bases numbered 11, after V lost 7 bases and J lost 6 bases. CDR3 amino acids: CASTIGGGLAGELFF. The CDR3 DNA sequence: TGTGCCAGCACCATTGGGGGGGGATTGGCCGGGGAGCTGTTTTTT.

This clone was observed a few times. The chain combines TRBV5-1 with TRBJ1-5; the match to TRBD1 covers 8 bases. The CDR3 extends over 14 amino acids. V lost 0 bases and J lost 4; bases outside the gene matches: 0. Per the germline V gene, CDR1 is SGHRS and CDR2 is YFSETQ. This CDR3 reads CASSLGDRNQPQHF. The DNA of the CDR3 is TGCGCCAGCAGCTTGGGGGACAGGAATCAGCCCCAGCATTTT.

The rearrangement joins TRBV2 to TRBJ2-1; TRBD2 agrees at 10 bases. Trimming removed 0 bases from V and 9 bases from J; junction bases left unmatched: 5. Germline CDR1 is SNHLY and CDR2 is FYNNEI. The CDR3 runs to 15 residues. CDR3: CASSEASGRASEQFF. DNA of the CDR3: TGTGCCAGCAGTGAAGCCAGCGGGAGGGCTAGTGAGCAGTTCTTC.

This chain uses TRBV11-2 with TRBJ1-4, with D perhaps matching TRBD1 (5 bases). Germline-derived CDR1 and CDR2 are SGHAT and FQNNGV. Trimming pared 2 bases from V and 5 bases from J, leaving 15 bases between. CDR3 length: 16 residues. The CDR3 sequence: CASSLLQGFDNEKLFF. CDR3 nucleotide sequence: TGTGCCAGCAGCTTACTGCAGGGCTTCGACAATGAAAAACTGTTTTTT.

This clone has more than one count but fewer than ten. This chain connects TRBV18 to TRBJ2-7, with 10 bases fitting TRBD1. CDR1 KGHSH and CDR2 LQKENI come from the germline V gene. V shed 5 bases and J 4 bases; nucleotides not matched to a gene: 5. This CDR3 is 14 amino acids long. CDR3 nucleotides: TGTGCCAGCTCATCAGGACAGGGGGTATACGAGCAGTACTTC. This sequence encodes CASSSGQGVYEQYF.

Only a few counts were recorded for this clone. The V and J genes are TRBV5-4 and TRBJ2-2, with D maybe TRBD1 (6 bases). Deletions cut 0 bases from V and 1 base from J, with 10 bases between. Germline V gene sequence: CDR1 SGHNT, CDR2 YYREEE (reference sequence). CDR3 length equals 16 residues. The CDR3 DNA reads as TGTGCCAGCAGCTTGGAGCGGACAGTGAACACCGGGGAGCTGTTTTTT. This codes for CASSLERTVNTGELFF.

This clone was seen more than once but under ten times. The rearrangement links TRBV4-2 to TRBJ2-5; TRBD2 matches at 10 bases. The CDR3 has 18 residues. Unmatched junction bases numbered 18, after V lost 0 bases and J lost 11 bases. CDR1 and CDR2 from the germline V gene are LGHNA and YNFKEQ. CDR3 region: CASSQDTSSGGTPVKQYF. The CDR3 coding sequence is TGTGCCAGCAGCCAAGACACTAGTAGCGGGGGGACCCCGGTGAAGCAGTACTTC.

A few counts support this clone. The chain has TRBV5-1 and TRBJ1-1; a possible D gene is TRBD1 (6 bases). The CDR3 contains 16 residues. Per the germline V gene, CDR1 is SGHRS and CDR2 is YFSETQ. Deletions cut 3 bases from V and 3 bases from J, with 18 bases between. In nucleotides, the CDR3 is TGCGCCAGCAGCTCCCGACAGGCTTCGGAGTACACTGAAGCTTTCTTT. As protein: CASSSRQASEYTEAFF.

This rearrangement joins TRBV4-1 to TRBJ2-3; TRBD2 aligns across 10 bases. The ends lost 1 base at V and 4 bases at J; junction bases unmatched: 5. The CDR3 consists of 16 residues. Per germline, CDR1 MGHRA and CDR2 YSYEKL. The CDR3 DNA is TGCGCCAGCAGCCAAGCCCCTAGCGGGAGACCAGATACGCAGTATTTT. Amino acids: CASSQAPSGRPDTQYF.

In DNA form, the CDR3 reads TGTGCCTGGAGTGTAGACTCCTACGAGCAGTACGTC. It yields the protein CAWSVDSYEQYV. This chain connects TRBV30 to TRBJ2-7; D gene uncertain. This CDR3 comprises 12 residues. Germline V gene data show CDR1 as GTSNPN and CDR2 as SVGIG (reference sequence). The V gene lost 0 bases and the J gene lost 0 bases, with 3 bases spanning the gap.

Here the CDR3 reads CASSYSVWGGETQYF. DNA for the CDR3: TGTGCCAGCAGTTACTCAGTCTGGGGAGGAGAGACCCAGTACTTC. This sequence joins TRBV6-5 and TRBJ2-5; possibly TRBD2 for D (6 bases). This CDR3 contains 15 residues. V was trimmed by 0 bases and J by 4 bases, leaving 12 bases between them. CDR1 and CDR2 from the germline V gene are MNHEY and SVGAGI.

The rearrangement joins TRBV4-1 to TRBJ2-1; 13 nucleotides align to TRBD2. Germline CDR1 is MGHRA and CDR2 is YSYEKL. CDR3 size: 16 residues. The V gene end was trimmed by 3 bases and the J gene end by 7 bases; junction bases not matched to a gene: 6. This CDR3 reads CASSHVSGLAGNEQFF. CDR3 bases: TGCGCCAGCAGCCACGTCTCGGGACTAGCGGGGAATGAGCAGTTCTTC.

This clone was counted at least ten times. The chain combines TRBV6-6 with TRBJ1-1; the match to TRBD1 covers 8 bases. The germline CDR1 and CDR2 sequences are MNHNY and SVGAGI (reference sequence). There are 13 residues in the CDR3. V dropped 6 bases and J dropped 8; count of bases not matched to a gene: 8. The CDR3, as DNA: TGTGCCAGCAGCGCGACAGGGGCTGCGGAAGCTTTCTTT. It translates to CASSATGAAEAFF.

This clone appeared a few times. The chain combines TRBV11-2 with TRBJ1-6; TRBD1 might be the D (6 bases). This CDR3 spans 13 amino acids. The germline V and J ends were trimmed by 5 bases and 10 bases, with 12 bases remaining between them. The V gene's germline CDR1 is SGHAT and CDR2 FQNNGV. The CDR3 sequence: CASSGGTRSPLHF. CDR3 bases: TGTGCCAGCAGCGGGGGCACCAGGTCACCCCTCCACTTT.